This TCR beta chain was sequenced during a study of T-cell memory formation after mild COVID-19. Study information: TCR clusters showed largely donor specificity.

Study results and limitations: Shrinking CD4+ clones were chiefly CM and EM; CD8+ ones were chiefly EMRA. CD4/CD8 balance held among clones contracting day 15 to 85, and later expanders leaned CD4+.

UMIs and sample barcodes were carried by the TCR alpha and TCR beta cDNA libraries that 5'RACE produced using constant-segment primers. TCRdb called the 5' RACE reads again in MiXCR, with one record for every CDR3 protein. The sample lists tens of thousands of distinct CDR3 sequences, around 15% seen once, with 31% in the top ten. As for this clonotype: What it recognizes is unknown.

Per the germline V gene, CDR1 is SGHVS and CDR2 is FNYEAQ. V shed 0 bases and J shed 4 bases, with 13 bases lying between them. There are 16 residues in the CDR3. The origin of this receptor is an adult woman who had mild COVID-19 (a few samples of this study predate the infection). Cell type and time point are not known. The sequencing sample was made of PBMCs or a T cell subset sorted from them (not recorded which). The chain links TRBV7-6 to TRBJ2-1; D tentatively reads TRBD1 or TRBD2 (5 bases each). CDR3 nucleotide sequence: TGTGCCAGCAGCTTAGCCAGCGGTAAGGGGTACAATGAGCAGTTCTTC. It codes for CASSLASGKGYNEQFF.